The 20 T cell receptor beta chains below come from one sample, sequenced in a study of regulatory T cells in long-lasting Graves disease. Stated time point: persistent/refractory GD, antithyroid drugs over 5 years with positive TRAb. PBMC-extracted RNA yielded the TCR library. TCR beta libraries were built with iRepertoire HTBI primers and Arm-PCR of CDR3 regions. In TCRdb, the multiplex PCR reads were re-called with MiXCR into one record per CDR3 protein. The table lists hundreds of thousands of distinct CDR3 sequences, about 30% of them singletons. Sequencing used peripheral blood mononuclear cells (PBMCs), obtained when the disease was refractory, from a patient treated with antithyroid drugs. The receptors stem from a female donor with Graves disease.

This sequence joins TRBV5-1 and TRBJ2-7; the match to TRBD2 covers 7 bases. CDR3 length: 15 residues. Germline CDR1 reads SGHRS; CDR2 reads YFSETQ. V was clipped by 1 base and J by 3 bases; unmatched bases: 7. The CDR3 loop is CASSLQASGYYEQYF. CDR3 DNA: TGCGCCAGCAGCTTGCAGGCTAGCGGCTACTACGAGCAGTACTTC.

The J gene is TRBJ2-2, the V gene TRBV12-3 or TRBV12-4; 7 positions match TRBD2. J lost 4 bases, V lost 3 bases, and 5 bases had no gene match. The CDR3 loop spans 15 amino acids. CDR3 in amino acids: CASSFLGGSTGELFF. The CDR3 DNA is TGTGCCAGCAGTTTTTTGGGCGGGAGCACCGGGGAGCTGTTTTTT.

V is TRBV11-2 and J is TRBJ1-1; D remains ambiguous. In germline, CDR1 is SGHAT, CDR2 FQNNGV. V lost 4 bases, J lost 0 bases, and 6 bases lay in between. The CDR3 totals 13 residues. CDR3 sequence reads: CASSWEMNTEAFF. The CDR3 nucleotides are TGTGCCAGCAGCTGGGAGATGAACACTGAAGCTTTCTTT.

The V call is TRBV9, the J call TRBJ2-7, with D perhaps matching TRBD1 (5 bases). The V end was cut by 0 bases, the J end by 2 bases, with 9 bases between. Germline assignment: CDR1 SGDLS and CDR2 YYNGEE. CDR3 length equals 14 residues. The CDR3 protein is CASSVVEGAYEQYF. CDR3 DNA sequence: TGTGCCAGCAGCGTAGTTGAAGGGGCCTACGAGCAGTACTTC.

This clonotype was seen only a few times. The chain is built from TRBV14 and TRBJ2-5; TRBD2 matches 10 bases. The CDR3 is 16 residues long. Trimming removed 1 base from V and 2 bases from J; junction bases left unmatched: 4. In germline, CDR1 is SGHDN, CDR2 FVKESK. DNA for the CDR3: TGTGCCAGCAGCCAAGGAACGGGACTAGCGCAAGAGACCCAGTACTTC. This encodes CASSQGTGLAQETQYF.

This clonotype has a handful of counts. The rearrangement links TRBV7-3 to TRBJ1-1; weak D call: TRBD1 (5 bases). This CDR3 has 14 amino acids. The germline CDR1 and CDR2 sequences are SGHTA and FQGTGA. Trimming removed 5 bases from V and 3 bases from J, with 13 bases in between. The CDR3 bases are TGTGCCAGCAGCCCCTTGTCGGGGCACACTGAAGCTTTCTTT. It translates to CASSPLSGHTEAFF. Full variable domain (missing parts from reference TRBV7-3 and TRBJ1-1): GAGVSQTPSNKVTEKGKYVELRCDPISGHTALYWYRQSLGQGPEFLIYFQGTGAADDSGLPNDRFFAVRPEGSVSTLKIQRTERGDSAVYLCASSPLSGHTEAFFGQGTRLTVV.

This clonotype was seen a handful of times. The V and J genes are TRBV11-2 and TRBJ1-6; 11 bases are a match to TRBD1. Germline CDR1 is SGHAT and CDR2 is FQNNGV. With V trimmed by 5 bases and J by 5 bases, 8 bases remained unmatched. This CDR3 contains 17 residues. The CDR3 is CASSTNLGQGDNSPLHF. CDR3 nucleotides: TGTGCCAGCAGCACCAACCTGGGACAGGGGGATAATTCACCCCTCCACTTT.

This clonotype was counted only a few times. The chain employs TRBV18 and TRBJ1-5; 9 bases align to TRBD1. Germline CDR1 and CDR2: KGHSH and LQKENI. Losses at the gene ends were 3 bases for V and 4 bases for J; bases not matched to a gene: 7. The CDR3 contains 16 residues. The CDR3 sequence: CASSPSGTGKNQPQHF. The CDR3 nucleotides read TGTGCCAGCTCACCCTCCGGGACAGGGAAGAATCAGCCCCAGCATTTT.

Points on this clonotype: The junction shows a germline mismatch at one end, possibly a read error. The chain links TRBV3-1 to TRBJ1-4; D uncertain. Germline V gives CDR1 LGHDT, CDR2 YNNKEL (reference sequence). The CDR3 covers 13 residues. The CDR3 sequence: CASGHPQREKLFF. CDR3 nucleotide sequence: TGTGCCAGCGGCCACCCTCAGCGGGAAAAACTGTTTTTT.

This clonotype has more than one count but fewer than ten. The J gene is TRBJ1-1, the V gene TRBV28; 7 positions agree with TRBD1. The V gene's germline CDR1 is MDHEN and CDR2 SYDVKM. CDR3 length equals 14 residues. The J segment lost 7 bases and the V segment lost 2 bases, leaving 7 bases of the junction unmatched. The chain's CDR3 is CASSLTGVNGEAFF. Written as DNA, the CDR3 is TGTGCCAGCAGTTTAACAGGGGTGAACGGTGAAGCTTTCTTT.

This clonotype has a handful of counts. The chain carries TRBV29-1 and TRBJ2-7; no definite D call. From germline, CDR1 is SQVTM and CDR2 ANQGSEA. This CDR3 is 11 amino acids long. The V gene lost 6 bases and the J gene lost 1 base, with 7 bases spanning the gap. As DNA, the CDR3 is TGCAGCGTGCGAGAATCCTACGAGCAGTACTTC. It encodes CSVRESYEQYF.

The gene calls are TRBV19 and TRBJ2-5, with TRBD1 matching over 8 bases. This CDR3 has 15 amino acids. Germline CDR1 and CDR2: LNHDA and SQIVND (reference sequence). The V gene end was trimmed by 4 bases and the J gene end by 5 bases; junction bases not matched to a gene: 9. DNA for the CDR3: TGTGCCAGTAGTAGTTGGACAGGGCCTCAGGAGACCCAGTACTTC. Protein sequence: CASSSWTGPQETQYF.

This clonotype showed up just a few times. V is TRBV5-1 and J is TRBJ1-3; D is unclear. Trimming stripped 1 base from V and 0 bases from J, with 8 bases between. The germline CDR1 and CDR2 sequences are SGHRS and YFSETQ. This CDR3 spans 15 amino acids. The CDR3 loop reads CASSLTLNSGNTIYF. As DNA, the CDR3 is TGCGCCAGCAGCTTGACCCTGAACTCTGGAAACACCATATATTTT.

To note about this clonotype: A read error may account for a junction end that differs from germline. The chain joins TRBV7-2 to TRBJ1-1, with 7 positions matching TRBD1. The CDR3 has 16 amino acids. Looked up from germline, CDR1 is SGHTA and CDR2 is FQGNSA. CDR3 protein: CASSVATGVPSTEAFF. The CDR3 DNA reads as TGTGCCAGCAGCGTAGCAACAGGGGTCCCTTCCACTGAAGCTTTCTTT.

The genes are TRBV7-2 and TRBJ2-1; 7 nucleotides line up with TRBD2. V trimming: 1 base; J trimming: 2 bases; junction bases outside the gene matches: 8. The CDR3 runs to 17 residues. Looked up from germline, CDR1 is SGHTA and CDR2 is FQGNSA. The CDR3 DNA reads TGTGCCAGCAGCTTAGGCCCCTCGCGGGAGACCTACAATGAGCAGTTCTTC. This sequence encodes CASSLGPSRETYNEQFF. The full variable domain, in which reference TRBV7-2 and TRBJ2-1 provide the parts outside the CDR3, is GAGVSQSPSNKVTEKGKDVELRCDPISGHTALYWYRQSLGQGLEFLIYFQGNSAPDKSGLPSDRFSAERTGGSVSTLTIQRTQQEDSAVYLCASSLGPSRETYNEQFFGPGTRLTVL.

The chain carries TRBV7-9 and TRBJ1-4, with 11 bases matching TRBD1. The CDR3 contains 16 residues. V trimming: 5 bases; J trimming: 4 bases; junction bases outside the gene matches: 6. Germline V gene data show CDR1 as SEHNR and CDR2 as FQNEAQ (reference sequence). The CDR3 sequence: CASSLGQGADNEKLFF. The CDR3 DNA reads as TGTGCCAGCAGCCTCGGACAGGGGGCGGATAATGAAAAACTGTTTTTT.

This clonotype was counted between two and nine times. V is TRBV29-1 and J is TRBJ1-1; D not resolved. Trimming cost V 4 bases and J 8 bases, with 8 bases left between them. Germline CDR1 SQVTM, CDR2 ANQGSEA. The CDR3 has 10 amino acids. The CDR3 nucleotides read TGCAGCGTTGTTTGGCCGGAAGCTTTCTTT. The encoded protein is CSVVWPEAFF.

Only a few counts were recorded for this clonotype. J is TRBJ2-6 and V is TRBV12-3 or TRBV12-4; 9 bases agree with TRBD1. V gave up 4 bases and J gave up 4 bases; unmatched junction bases: 5. CDR3 length: 16 amino acids. The DNA for the CDR3 is TGTGCCAGCAGTTCTTACAGGGGGCGGGGGGCCAACGTCCTGACTTTC. Amino acid sequence: CASSSYRGRGANVLTF.

A word on this clonotype: A much more abundant neighbour one base away suggests this may be a read error. The CDR3 region has the DNA TGTGCCAGCAGCGCCACAGGGGGGTTTCAGCTCCAGCATTTT. Its protein product is CASSATGGFQLQHF. The V gene is TRBV11-2, the J gene TRBJ1-5; 8 positions agree with TRBD1. This CDR3 has 14 residues. The germline V gene encodes CDR1 SGHAT and CDR2 FQNNGV.

This clonotype has just one count. The chain joins TRBV19 to TRBJ1-5; possibly TRBD1 for D (5 bases). Per germline, CDR1 LNHDA and CDR2 SQIVND (reference sequence). V shed 6 bases and J shed 1 base, with 16 bases lying between them. The CDR3 runs 16 residues. This CDR3 reads CASRVLAGQSNQPQHF. The CDR3 nucleotides are TGTGCCAGTAGGGTTCTGGCAGGGCAGAGCAATCAGCCCCAGCATTTT.